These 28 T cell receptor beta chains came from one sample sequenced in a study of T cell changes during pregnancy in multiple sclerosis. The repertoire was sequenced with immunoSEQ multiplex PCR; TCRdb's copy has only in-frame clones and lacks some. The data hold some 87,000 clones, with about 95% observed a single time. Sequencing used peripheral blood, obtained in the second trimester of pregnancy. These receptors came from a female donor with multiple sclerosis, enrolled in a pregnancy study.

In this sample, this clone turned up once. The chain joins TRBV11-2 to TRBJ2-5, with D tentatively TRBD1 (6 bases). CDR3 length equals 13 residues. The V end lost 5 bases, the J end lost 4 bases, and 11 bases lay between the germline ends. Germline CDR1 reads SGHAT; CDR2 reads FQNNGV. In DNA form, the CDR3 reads TGTGCCAGCAGCCCAGGGGATGCAGAGACCCAGTACTTC. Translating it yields CASSPGDAETQYF.

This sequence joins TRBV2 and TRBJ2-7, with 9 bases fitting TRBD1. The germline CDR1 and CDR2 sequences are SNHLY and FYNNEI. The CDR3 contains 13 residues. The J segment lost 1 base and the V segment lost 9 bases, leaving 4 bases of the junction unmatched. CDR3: CARRGQGSYEQYF. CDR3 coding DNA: TGTGCCAGGAGGGGACAGGGTTCCTACGAGCAGTACTTC.

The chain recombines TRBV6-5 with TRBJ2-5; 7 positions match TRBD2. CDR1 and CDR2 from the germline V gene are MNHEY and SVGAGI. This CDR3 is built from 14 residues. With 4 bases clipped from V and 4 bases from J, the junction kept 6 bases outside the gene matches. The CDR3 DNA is TGTGCCAGCAGTTCGGGACTACGGGGAGAGACCCAGTACTTC. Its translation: CASSSGLRGETQYF.

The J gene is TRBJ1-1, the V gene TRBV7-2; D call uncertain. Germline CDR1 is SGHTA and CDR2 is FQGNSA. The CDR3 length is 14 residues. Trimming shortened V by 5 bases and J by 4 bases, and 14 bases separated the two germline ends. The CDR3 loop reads CASSRGRERTEAFF. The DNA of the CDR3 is TGTGCCAGCAGCCGCGGGCGGGAACGCACTGAAGCTTTCTTT.

The CDR3 reads CASRLTGVEAFF. Here the CDR3 DNA reads TGTGCCAGCAGATTAACAGGGGTTGAAGCTTTCTTT. The V gene is TRBV28, the J gene TRBJ1-1, with 7 bases lining up with TRBD1. The CDR3 is 12 residues long. The germline gives CDR1 MDHEN, CDR2 SYDVKM. V trimming: 6 bases; J trimming: 7 bases; junction bases outside the gene matches: 5. Full variable domain (remainder filled in from reference TRBV28 and TRBJ1-1): DVKVTQSSRYLVKRTGEKVFLECVQDMDHENMFWYRQDPGLGLRLIYFSYDVKMKEKGDIPEGYSVSREKKERFSLILESASTNQTSMYLCASRLTGVEAFFGQGTRLTVV.

In DNA, the CDR3 is TGTGCCAGTAGTATTGTACAATACAATGAGCAGTTCTTC. Protein: CASSIVQYNEQFF. The chain couples TRBV19 to TRBJ2-1; D is ambiguous. Trimming pared 3 bases from V and 4 bases from J, leaving 7 bases between. Germline assignment: CDR1 LNHDA and CDR2 SQIVND (reference sequence). The CDR3 covers 13 residues.

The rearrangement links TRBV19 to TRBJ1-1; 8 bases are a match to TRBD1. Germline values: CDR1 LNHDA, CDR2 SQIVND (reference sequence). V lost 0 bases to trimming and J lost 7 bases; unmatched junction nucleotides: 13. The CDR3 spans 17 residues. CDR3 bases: TGTGCCAGTAGTATAGATCTTTTTTCACCAGGGGGCTATGAAGCTTTCTTT. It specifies CASSIDLFSPGGYEAFF.

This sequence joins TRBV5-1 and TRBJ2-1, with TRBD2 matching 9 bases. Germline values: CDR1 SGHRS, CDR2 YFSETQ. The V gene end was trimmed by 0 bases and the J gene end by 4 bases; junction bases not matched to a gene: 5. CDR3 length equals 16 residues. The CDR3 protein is CASSLAVAGVYNEQFF. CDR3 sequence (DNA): TGCGCCAGCAGCTTGGCGGTAGCGGGAGTTTACAATGAGCAGTTCTTC.

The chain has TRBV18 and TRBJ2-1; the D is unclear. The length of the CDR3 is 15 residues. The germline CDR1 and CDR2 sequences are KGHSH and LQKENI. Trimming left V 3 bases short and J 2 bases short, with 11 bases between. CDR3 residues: CASSPTLGPYNEQFF. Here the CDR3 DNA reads TGTGCCAGCTCACCCACCCTAGGTCCCTACAATGAGCAGTTCTTC.

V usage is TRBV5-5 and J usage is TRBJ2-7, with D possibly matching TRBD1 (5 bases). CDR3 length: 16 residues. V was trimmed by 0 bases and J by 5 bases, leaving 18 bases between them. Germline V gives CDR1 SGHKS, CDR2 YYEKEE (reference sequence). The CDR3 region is CASSLAVWQGGNEQYF. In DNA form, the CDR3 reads TGTGCCAGCAGCTTGGCGGTTTGGCAGGGCGGTAACGAGCAGTACTTC.

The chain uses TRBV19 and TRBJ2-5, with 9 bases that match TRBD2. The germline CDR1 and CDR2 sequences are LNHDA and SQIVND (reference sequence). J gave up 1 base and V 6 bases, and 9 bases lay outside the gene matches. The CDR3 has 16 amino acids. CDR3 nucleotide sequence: TGTGCCAGTAGAGTTACCCCGGGACTAGCCCAAGAGACCCAGTACTTC. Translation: CASRVTPGLAQETQYF.

In DNA form, the CDR3 reads TGTGCCAGCAGGAGGGCCCAAGAGACCCAGTACTTC. Protein: CASRRAQETQYF. J is TRBJ2-5 and V is TRBV28; the D gene is possibly TRBD2 (5 bases). Trimming shortened V by 6 bases and J by 1 base, and 6 bases separated the two germline ends. The CDR3 is 12 amino acids. The germline gives CDR1 MDHEN, CDR2 SYDVKM.

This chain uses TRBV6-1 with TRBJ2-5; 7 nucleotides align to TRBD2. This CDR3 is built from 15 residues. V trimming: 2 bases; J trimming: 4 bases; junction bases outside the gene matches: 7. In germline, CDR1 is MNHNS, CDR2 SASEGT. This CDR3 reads CASSEWEGEGETQYF. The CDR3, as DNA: TGTGCCAGCAGTGAATGGGAGGGAGAAGGAGAGACCCAGTACTTC.

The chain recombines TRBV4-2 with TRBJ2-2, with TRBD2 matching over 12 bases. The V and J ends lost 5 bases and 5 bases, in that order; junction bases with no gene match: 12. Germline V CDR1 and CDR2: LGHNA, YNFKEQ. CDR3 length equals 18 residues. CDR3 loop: CASSGEASGRARTGELFF. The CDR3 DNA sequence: TGTGCCAGCAGCGGGGAGGCTAGCGGGAGGGCCAGAACCGGGGAGCTGTTTTTT.

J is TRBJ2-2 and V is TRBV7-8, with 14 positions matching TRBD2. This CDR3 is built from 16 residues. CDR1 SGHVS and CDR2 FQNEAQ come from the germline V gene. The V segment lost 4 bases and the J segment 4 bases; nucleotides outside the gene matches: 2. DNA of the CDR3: TGTGCCAGCAGCTCGACTAGCGGGAGGGCCACCGGGGAGCTGTTTTTT. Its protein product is CASSSTSGRATGELFF.

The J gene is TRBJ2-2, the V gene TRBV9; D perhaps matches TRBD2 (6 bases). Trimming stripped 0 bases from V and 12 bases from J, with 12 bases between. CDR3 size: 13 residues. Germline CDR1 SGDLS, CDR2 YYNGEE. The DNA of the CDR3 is TGTGCCAGCAGCGTAGTGGCGGAGGGGAAGCTGTTTTTT. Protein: CASSVVAEGKLFF.

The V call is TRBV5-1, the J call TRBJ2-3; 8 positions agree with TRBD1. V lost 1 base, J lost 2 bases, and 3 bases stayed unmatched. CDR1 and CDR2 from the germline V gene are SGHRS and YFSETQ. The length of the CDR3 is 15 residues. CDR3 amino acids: CASSLRQGITDTQYF. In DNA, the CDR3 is TGCGCCAGCAGCTTGCGACAGGGGATCACAGATACGCAGTATTTT.

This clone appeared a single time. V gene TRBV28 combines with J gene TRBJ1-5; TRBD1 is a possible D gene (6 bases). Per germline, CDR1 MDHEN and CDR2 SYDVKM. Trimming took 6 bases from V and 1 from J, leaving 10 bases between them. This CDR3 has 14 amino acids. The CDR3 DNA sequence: TGTGCCAGCAGACAGGGCTGGAGCAATCAGCCCCAGCATTTT. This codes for CASRQGWSNQPQHF.

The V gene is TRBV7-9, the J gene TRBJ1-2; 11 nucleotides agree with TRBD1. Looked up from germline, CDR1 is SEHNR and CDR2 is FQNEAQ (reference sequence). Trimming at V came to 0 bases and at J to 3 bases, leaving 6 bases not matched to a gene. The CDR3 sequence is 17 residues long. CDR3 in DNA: TGTGCCAGCAGCTTAGCGCTTTCGGGACAGGGGGACTATGGCTACACCTTC. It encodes CASSLALSGQGDYGYTF.

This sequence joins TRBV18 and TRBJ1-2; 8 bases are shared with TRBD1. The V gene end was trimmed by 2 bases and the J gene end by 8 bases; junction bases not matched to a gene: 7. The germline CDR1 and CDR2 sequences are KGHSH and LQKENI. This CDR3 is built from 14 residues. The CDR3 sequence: CASSPGQGAEGYTF. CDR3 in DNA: TGTGCCAGCTCACCAGGGCAGGGGGCTGAGGGCTACACCTTC.

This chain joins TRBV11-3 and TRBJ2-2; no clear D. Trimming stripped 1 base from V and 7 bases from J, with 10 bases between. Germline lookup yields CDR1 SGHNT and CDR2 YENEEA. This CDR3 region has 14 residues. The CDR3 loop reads CASSLGQASGELFF. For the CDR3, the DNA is TGTGCCAGCAGCTTAGGCCAGGCCAGCGGGGAGCTGTTTTTT.

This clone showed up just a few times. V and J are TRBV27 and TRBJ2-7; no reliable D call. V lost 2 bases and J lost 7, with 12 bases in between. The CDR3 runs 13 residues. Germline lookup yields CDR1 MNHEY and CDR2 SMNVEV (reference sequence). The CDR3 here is CASSLATGWEQYF. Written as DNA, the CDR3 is TGTGCCAGCAGTTTAGCAACGGGTTGGGAGCAGTACTTC.

The CDR3 DNA is TGTGCCAGCTCAGCCCAGACTAGCACAGATACGCAGTATTTT. This gives the protein CASSAQTSTDTQYF. The chain is built from TRBV18 and TRBJ2-3; D gene ambiguous. The V and J ends lost 5 bases and 0 bases respectively, with 9 bases between them. This CDR3 has 14 amino acids. CDR1 and CDR2 from the germline V gene are KGHSH and LQKENI.

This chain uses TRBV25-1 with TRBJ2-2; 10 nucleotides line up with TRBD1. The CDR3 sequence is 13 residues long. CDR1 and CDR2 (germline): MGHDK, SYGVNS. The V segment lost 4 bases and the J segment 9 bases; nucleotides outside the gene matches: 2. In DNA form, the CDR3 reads TGTGCCAGCAGTGGGGACAGGGGCTGGGAGCTGTTTTTT. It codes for CASSGDRGWELFF.

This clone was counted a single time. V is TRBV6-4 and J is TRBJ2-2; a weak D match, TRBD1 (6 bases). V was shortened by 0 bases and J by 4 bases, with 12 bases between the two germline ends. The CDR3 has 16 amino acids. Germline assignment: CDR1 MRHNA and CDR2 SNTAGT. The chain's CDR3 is CASSDSPGVGTGELFF. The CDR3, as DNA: TGTGCCAGCAGTGACTCGCCAGGGGTGGGCACCGGGGAGCTGTTTTTT.

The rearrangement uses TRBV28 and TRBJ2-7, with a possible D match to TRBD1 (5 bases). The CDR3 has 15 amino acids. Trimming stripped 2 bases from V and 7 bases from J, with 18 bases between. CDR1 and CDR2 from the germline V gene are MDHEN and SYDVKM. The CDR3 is CASSLRGPLKGEQYF. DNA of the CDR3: TGTGCCAGCAGTTTAAGGGGTCCCCTGAAAGGGGAGCAGTACTTC.

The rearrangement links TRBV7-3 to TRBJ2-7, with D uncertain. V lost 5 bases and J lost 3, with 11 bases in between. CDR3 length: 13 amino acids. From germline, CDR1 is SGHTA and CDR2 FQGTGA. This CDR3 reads CASSPNPGYEQYF. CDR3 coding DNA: TGTGCCAGCAGCCCCAACCCAGGCTACGAGCAGTACTTC.

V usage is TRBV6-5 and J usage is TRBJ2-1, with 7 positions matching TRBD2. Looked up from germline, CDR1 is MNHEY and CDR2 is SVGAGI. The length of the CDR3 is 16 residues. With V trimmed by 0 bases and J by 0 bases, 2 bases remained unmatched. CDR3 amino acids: CASSYSGGSSYNEQFF. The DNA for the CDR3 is TGTGCCAGCAGTTACTCCGGGGGGAGCTCCTACAATGAGCAGTTCTTC.